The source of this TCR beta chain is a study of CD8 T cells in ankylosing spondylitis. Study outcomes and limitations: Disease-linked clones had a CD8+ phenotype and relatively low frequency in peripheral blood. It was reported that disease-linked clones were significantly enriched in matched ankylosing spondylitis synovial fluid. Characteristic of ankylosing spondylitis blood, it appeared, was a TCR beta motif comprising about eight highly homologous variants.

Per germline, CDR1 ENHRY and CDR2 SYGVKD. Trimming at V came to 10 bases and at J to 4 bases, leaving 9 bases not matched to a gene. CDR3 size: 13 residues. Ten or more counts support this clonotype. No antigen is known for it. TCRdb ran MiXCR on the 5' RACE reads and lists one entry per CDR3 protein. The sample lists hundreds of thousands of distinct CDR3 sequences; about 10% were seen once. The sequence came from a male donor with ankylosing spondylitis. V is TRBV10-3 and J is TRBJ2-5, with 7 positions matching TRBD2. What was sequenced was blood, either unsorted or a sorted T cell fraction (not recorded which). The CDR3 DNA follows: TGTGCCAGCGCTGGGAGGGAGTCAGAGACCCAGTACTTC. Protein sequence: CASAGRESETQYF.